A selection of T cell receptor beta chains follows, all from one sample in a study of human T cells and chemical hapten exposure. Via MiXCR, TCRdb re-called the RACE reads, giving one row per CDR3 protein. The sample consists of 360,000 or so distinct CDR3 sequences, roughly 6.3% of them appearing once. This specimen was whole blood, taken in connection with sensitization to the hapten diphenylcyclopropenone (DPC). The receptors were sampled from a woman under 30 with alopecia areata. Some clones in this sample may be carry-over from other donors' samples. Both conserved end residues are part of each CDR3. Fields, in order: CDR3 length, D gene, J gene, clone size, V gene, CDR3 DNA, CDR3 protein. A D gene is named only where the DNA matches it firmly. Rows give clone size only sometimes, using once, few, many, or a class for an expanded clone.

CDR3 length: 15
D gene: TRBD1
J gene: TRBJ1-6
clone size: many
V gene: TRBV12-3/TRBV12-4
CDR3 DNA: TGTGCCAGCATCTTGGGACAGCCAGATAATTCACCCCTCCACTTT
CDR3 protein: CASILGQPDNSPLHF

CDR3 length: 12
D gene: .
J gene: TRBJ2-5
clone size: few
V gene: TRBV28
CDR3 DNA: TGTGCCAGCAGGGAAGGGAAAGAGACCCAGTACTTC
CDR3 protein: CASREGKETQYF

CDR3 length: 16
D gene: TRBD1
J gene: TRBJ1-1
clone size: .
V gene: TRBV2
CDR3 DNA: TGTGCCAGCAGTGAAATGCAGGGGGCGCAGAACACTGAAGCTTTCTTT
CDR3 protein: CASSEMQGAQNTEAFF

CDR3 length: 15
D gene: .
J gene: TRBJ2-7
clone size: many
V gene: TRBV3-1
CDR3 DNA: TGTGCCAGCAGCCAATCGGCAGGGTACTCCCACGAGCAGTACTTC
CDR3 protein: CASSQSAGYSHEQYF

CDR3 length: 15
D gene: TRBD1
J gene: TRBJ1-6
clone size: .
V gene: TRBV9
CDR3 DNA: TGTGCCAGCAGCGCCGACCAGGGGGCGAATTCACCCCTCCACTTT
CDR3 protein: CASSADQGANSPLHF

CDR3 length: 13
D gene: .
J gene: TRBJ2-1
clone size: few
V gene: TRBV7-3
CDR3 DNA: TGTGCCAGCAGCTACCTCGAGAGCAATGAGCAGTTCTTC
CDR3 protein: CASSYLESNEQFF

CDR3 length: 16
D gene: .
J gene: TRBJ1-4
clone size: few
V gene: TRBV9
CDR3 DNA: TGTGCCAGCAGCGTAGGTCCAGGGCCTATGGAAGAAAAACTGTTTTTT
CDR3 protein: CASSVGPGPMEEKLFF

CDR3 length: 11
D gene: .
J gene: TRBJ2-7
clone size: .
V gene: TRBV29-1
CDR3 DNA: TGCAGCGCTGGATCTAACTCGGGGCAGTACTTC
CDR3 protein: CSAGSNSGQYF

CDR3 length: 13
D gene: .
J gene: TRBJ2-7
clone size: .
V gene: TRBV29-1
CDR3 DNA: TGCAGCGTTGGAACAGGGATGGGATACGAGCAGTACTTC
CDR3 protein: CSVGTGMGYEQYF

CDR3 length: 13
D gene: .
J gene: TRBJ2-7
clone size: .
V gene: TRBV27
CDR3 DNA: TGTGCCAGCAGCCGGGGACCGTTCTACGAGCAGTACTTC
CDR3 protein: CASSRGPFYEQYF

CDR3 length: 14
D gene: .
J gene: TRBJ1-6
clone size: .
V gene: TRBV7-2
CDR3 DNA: TGTGCCAGCAGCCCCCCCGCGAATAATTCACCCCTCCACTTT
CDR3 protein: CASSPPANNSPLHF

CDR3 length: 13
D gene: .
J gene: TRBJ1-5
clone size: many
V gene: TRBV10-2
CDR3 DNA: TGCGCCAGCAGGTACCAGTACATGGGGCCCCAGCATTTT
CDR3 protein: CASRYQYMGPQHF

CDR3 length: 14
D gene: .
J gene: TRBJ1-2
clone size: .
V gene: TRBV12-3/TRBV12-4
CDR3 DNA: TGTGCCAGCAGTCCGACGGACAGCTACTATGGCTACACCTTC
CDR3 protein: CASSPTDSYYGYTF

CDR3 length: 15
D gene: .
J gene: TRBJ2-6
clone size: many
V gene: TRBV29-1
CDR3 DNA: TGCAGCGTTGAAACCCAGAACTCTGGGGCCAACGTCCTGACTTTC
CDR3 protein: CSVETQNSGANVLTF

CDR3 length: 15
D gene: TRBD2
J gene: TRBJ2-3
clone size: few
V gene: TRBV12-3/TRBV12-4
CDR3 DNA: TGTGCCAGCAGTTCAGCGGGGATTTCCACAGATACGCAGTATTTT
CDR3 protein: CASSSAGISTDTQYF

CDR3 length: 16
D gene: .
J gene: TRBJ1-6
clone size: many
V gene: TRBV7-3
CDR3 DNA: TGTGCCAGCAGCTTACAGGGCAGGGCAGCTAATTCACCCCTCCACTTT
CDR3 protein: CASSLQGRAANSPLHF

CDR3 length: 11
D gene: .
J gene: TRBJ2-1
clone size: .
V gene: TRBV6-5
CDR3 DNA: TGTGCCAGCAGCCGTCACAATGAGCAGTTCTTC
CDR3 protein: CASSRHNEQFF

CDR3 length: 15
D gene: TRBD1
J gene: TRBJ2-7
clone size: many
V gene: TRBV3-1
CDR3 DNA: TGTGCCAGCAGCCAAGAGGGACAGGGGTCCTACGAGCAGTACTTC
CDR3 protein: CASSQEGQGSYEQYF

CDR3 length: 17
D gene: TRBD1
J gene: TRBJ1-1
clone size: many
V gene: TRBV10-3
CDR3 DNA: TGTGCCATCAGTGAGACGGGACAGCCGTTACCAAACACTGAAGCTTTCTTT
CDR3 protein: CAISETGQPLPNTEAFF

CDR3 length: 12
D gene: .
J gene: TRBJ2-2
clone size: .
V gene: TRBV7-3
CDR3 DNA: TGTGCCAGCAGGACGGAGACCGGGGAGCTGTTTTTT
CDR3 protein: CASRTETGELFF

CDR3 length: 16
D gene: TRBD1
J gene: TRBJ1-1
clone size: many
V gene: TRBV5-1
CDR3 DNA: TGCGCCAGCAGCCCGCCAGAGACAGGGCTAGGGACTGAAGCTTTCTTT
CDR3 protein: CASSPPETGLGTEAFF

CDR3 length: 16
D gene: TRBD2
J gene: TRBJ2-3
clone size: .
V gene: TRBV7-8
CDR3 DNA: TGTGCCAGCAGCTTAGTCGGAGCGGGGGGCCCAGATACGCAGTATTTT
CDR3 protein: CASSLVGAGGPDTQYF

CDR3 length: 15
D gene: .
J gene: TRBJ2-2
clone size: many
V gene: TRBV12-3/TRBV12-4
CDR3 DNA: TGTGCCAGCAGCCCGGACGGGATAAACACCGGGGAGCTGTTTTTT
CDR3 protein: CASSPDGINTGELFF

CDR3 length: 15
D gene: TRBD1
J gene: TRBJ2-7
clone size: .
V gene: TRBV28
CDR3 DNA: TGTGCCAGCAACCCCTTCCGGACAGGGGCCTACGAGCAGTACTTC
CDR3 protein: CASNPFRTGAYEQYF

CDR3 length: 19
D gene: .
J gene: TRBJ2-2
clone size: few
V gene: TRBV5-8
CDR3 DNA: TGTGCCAGCAGCCCCAGGGCGGGGCTACGACACGGTCTCGCCGGGGAGCTGTTTTTT
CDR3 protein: CASSPRAGLRHGLAGELFF

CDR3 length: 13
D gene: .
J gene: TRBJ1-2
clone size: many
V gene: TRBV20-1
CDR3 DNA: TGCAGTGCTAGTCTTCGGGTTTCCGATGGCTACACCTTC
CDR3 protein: CSASLRVSDGYTF

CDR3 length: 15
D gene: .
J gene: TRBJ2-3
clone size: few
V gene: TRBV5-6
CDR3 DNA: TGTGCCAGCAGCTTGGAGGGGGTTTGGCCAGATACGCAGTATTTT
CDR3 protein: CASSLEGVWPDTQYF

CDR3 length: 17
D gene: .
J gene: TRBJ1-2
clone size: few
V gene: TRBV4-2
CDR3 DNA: TGTGCCAGCAGCCAAGTTCCTAAAGCCCTGCCCAACTATGGCTACACCTTC
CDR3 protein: CASSQVPKALPNYGYTF

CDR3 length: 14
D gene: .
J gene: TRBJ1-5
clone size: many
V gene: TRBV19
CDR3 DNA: TGTGCCAGTAGTACCCCGAACCTTAATCAGCCCCAGCATTTT
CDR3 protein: CASSTPNLNQPQHF

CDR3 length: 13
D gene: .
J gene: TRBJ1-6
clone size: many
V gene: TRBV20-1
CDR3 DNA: TGCAGTGCTACAGACGGAAATAATTCACCCCTCCACTTT
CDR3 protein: CSATDGNNSPLHF

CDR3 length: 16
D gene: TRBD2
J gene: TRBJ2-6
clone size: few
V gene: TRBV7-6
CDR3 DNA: TGTGCCAGCAGCTTACTAGCGGGGACTGGGGCCAACGTCCTGACTTTC
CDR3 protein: CASSLLAGTGANVLTF

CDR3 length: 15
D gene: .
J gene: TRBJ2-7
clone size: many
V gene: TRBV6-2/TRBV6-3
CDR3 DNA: TGTGCCAGCACCAATCGGGCAGATTTATCCTACGAGCAGTACTTC
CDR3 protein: CASTNRADLSYEQYF

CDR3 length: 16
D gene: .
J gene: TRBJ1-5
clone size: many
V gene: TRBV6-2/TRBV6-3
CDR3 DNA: TGTGCCAGCTCCCCAAGTGAGGGGAAAGAAAATCAGCCCCAGCATTTT
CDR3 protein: CASSPSEGKENQPQHF

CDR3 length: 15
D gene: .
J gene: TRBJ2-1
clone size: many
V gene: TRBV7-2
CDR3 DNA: TGTGCCAGCAGCTTAGTTACCAGGGCCTACAATGAGCAGTTCTTC
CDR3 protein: CASSLVTRAYNEQFF

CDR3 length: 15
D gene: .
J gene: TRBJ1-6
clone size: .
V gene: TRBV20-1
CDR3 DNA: TGCAGTGCTAGCCCGGAAGCACTCTATAATTCACCCCTCCACTTT
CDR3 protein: CSASPEALYNSPLHF

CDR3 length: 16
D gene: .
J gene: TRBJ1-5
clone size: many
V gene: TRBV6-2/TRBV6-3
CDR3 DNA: TGTGCCAGCAGTCTCCGAGGTGTCTCGGGCAATCAGCCCCAGCATTTT
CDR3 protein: CASSLRGVSGNQPQHF

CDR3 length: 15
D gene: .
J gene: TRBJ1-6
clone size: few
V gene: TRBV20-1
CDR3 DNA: TGCAGTGCTAGGCCCTCGGGACACGATAATTCACCCCTCCACTTT
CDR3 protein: CSARPSGHDNSPLHF

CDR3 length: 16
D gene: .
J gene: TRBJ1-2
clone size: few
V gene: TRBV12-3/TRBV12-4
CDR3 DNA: TGTGCCAGCAGTTTTCAGTCGGAGGAGGGAAACTATGGCTACACCTTC
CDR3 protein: CASSFQSEEGNYGYTF

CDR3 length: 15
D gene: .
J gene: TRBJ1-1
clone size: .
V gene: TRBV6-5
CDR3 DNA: TGTGCCAGCAGCCACTACCCGGGGACGGGGACTGAAGCTTTCTTT
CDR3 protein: CASSHYPGTGTEAFF

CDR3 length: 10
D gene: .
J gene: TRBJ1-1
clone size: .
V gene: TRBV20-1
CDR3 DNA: TGCAGTGCTTTTACTACTGAAGCTTTCTTT
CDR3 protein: CSAFTTEAFF

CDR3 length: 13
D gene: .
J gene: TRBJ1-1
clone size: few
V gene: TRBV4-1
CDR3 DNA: TGCGCCAGCAGCCCGGTAGGGGCGGGTGAAGCTTTCTTT
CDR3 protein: CASSPVGAGEAFF

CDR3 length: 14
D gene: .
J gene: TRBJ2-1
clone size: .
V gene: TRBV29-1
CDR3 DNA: TGCAGCGCACCGACCCGAGAACGTTACAATGAGCAGTTCTTC
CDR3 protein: CSAPTRERYNEQFF

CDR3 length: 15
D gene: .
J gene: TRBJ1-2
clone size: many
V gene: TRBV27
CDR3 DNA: TGTGCCAGCAGCCCAAGTAACCTGGACAGCAAGTCGGGCACCTTC
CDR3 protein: CASSPSNLDSKSGTF

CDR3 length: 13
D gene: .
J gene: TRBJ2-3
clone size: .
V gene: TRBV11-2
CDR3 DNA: TGTGCCAGCAACCGAGGAGGCACAGATACGCAGTATTTT
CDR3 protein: CASNRGGTDTQYF

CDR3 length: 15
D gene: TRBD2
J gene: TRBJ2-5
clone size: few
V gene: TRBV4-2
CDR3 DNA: TGTGCCAGCAGCCAAGATCGGGGGGGCTCGGAGACCCAGTACTTC
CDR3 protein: CASSQDRGGSETQYF

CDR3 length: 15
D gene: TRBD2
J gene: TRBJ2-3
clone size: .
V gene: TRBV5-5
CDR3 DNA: TGTGCCAGCAGCTTGGCTAGCGGGGTCGCAGATACGCAGTATTTT
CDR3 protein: CASSLASGVADTQYF

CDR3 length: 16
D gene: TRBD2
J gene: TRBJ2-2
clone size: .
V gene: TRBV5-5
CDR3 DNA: TGTGCCAGCAGCATCTCACCGGGACTAGCGGCAGGGGAGCTGTTTTTT
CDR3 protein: CASSISPGLAAGELFF

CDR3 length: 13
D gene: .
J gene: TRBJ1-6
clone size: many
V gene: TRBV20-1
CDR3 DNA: TGCAGTGCTACCAGGGGAGGCAATTCACCCCTCCACTTT
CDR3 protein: CSATRGGNSPLHF